This T cell receptor (beta chain) was identified during a study of blood T cell repertoires in COVID-19 (TCRdb year 2020). For context, the study as a whole: The collaborator samples originated in the United States, Italy and Spain and spanned the acute and convalescent phases of COVID-19. Samples were obtained from the ongoing ImmuneRACE study (first 160 participants) and from 1,254 subjects provided by 6 global collaborators. Sample metadata almost always included a de-identified subject ID, COVID-19 status, age in years and sex. Subjects who had been exposed to COVID-19, were actively infected with it, or had recovered from it provided the deeply sampled blood TCRbeta repertoires that made up the dataset. The material from the prospective study consisted of cDNA or gDNA derived from T cells, B-cell-depleted T cells, or PBMCs. The repertoires were released in a freely available public database intended as a resource for research on the immune response to SARS-CoV-2. Where available, HLA class I and class II types were taken from metadata supplied by the sample provider and were not determined by assay-based typing.

The full study reports these points: How much clinical and demographic metadata was included differed by source and by participant, and the metadata was provided uncurated.

A note on this clone: Which antigen it targets is not known. No base-level quality is on record; no much larger clone is a single base apart.

Inclusive of the bounding cysteine and phenylalanine, the CDR3 is 15 residues long. Only the CDR3 portion is preserved as DNA: 45 bases, with reading frame beginning at the first base. Between the V and J ends, shortened by 1 base and 5 bases respectively, the junction contains 12 bases. In the germline V gene (reference sequence), CDR1 corresponds to SGHNT and CDR2 to YYREEE. Enrolling through a virtual design, the prospective study's participants ranged in age from roughly 18 to 90 years and lived across 24 United States geographic areas. In the prospective study, participants were assigned to cohorts based on the clinical history participants reported in a screening survey and a study questionnaire. Recovered participants in ImmuneRACE Cohort 3 were defined as having two consecutive negative NP/OP PCR tests, clearance from a healthcare professional, or resolution of symptoms. Mobile phlebotomists in the prospective study collected whole blood, serum and a nasopharyngeal or oropharyngeal swab from every participant. Participants in the prospective study had the option to provide additional blood draws and questionnaires over an approximately 2-month period. Blood samples from the prospective study were shipped frozen or at room temperature prior to DNA extraction.

TCRbeta CDR3 regions were amplified from genomic DNA using the immunoSEQ Assay, a bias-controlled multiplex PCR. In the source study's methods: Nucleated cell counts per sample were estimated from amplification of reference gene primers within the assay. To quantify the absolute abundance of each unique TCRbeta CDR3 rearrangement, sequence reads were collapsed and filtered. For each sample, productive Simpson clonality was calculated as the square root of Simpson's diversity index across productive rearrangements. The table comes from immuneACCESS by way of TCRdb, which keeps in-frame sequences with V and J called. Part of the clones is missing from these tables; in studies checked, under half for an unresolved V gene and the rest for unknown reasons. The DNA was the basis for D and trimming; V, J and clone size are from that table. This sample gives approximately 260,000 clones in total; over 80% of them show up just once. Over 1.5% of the sample is in the top ten clones.

The specimen was PBMCs or T cells enriched from blood (not recorded which). The receptor comes from a woman aged 18-29 years who had recovered from COVID-19. The V gene is TRBV5-4 and the J gene is TRBJ1-4, with a weak D call of TRBD1 (6 bases match). The CDR3 protein sequence reads: CASSLSRDINEKLFF. The DNA sequence follows: TGTGCCAGCAGCTTGTCCCGGGACATAAATGAAAAACTGTTTTTT.